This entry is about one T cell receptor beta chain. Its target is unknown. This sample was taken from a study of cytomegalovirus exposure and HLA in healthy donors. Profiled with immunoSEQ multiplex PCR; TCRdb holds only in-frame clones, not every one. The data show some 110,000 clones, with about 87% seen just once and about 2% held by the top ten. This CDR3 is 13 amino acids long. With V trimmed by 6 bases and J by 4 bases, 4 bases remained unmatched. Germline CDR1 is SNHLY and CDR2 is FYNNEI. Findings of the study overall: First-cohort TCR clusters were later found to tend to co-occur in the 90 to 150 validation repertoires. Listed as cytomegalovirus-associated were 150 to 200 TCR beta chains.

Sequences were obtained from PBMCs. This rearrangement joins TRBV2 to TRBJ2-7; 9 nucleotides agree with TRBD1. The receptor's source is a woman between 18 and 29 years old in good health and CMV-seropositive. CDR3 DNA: TGTGCCAGCAGCGGACAGGGGCAATACGAGCAGTACTTC. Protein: CASSGQGQYEQYF. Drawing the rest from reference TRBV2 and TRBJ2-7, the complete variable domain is EPEVTQTPSHQVTQMGQEVILRCVPISNHLYFYWYRQILGQKVEFLVSFYNNEISEKSEIFDDQFSVERPDGSNFTLKIRSTKLEDSAMYFCASSGQGQYEQYFGPGTRLTVT.